These 14 T cell receptor beta chains originate from one sample sequenced in a study of beta chain features in type 1 diabetes (dated by TCRdb to the late 2010s). Findings and caveats that apply to the study as a whole: A moderate but significant shortening of TCRB CDR3 length was observed in type 1 diabetes patients in all four CD4+ subsets.

The method behind the library was the immunoSEQ multiplex PCR assay. The entire isolated RNA was reverse transcribed using the High Capacity cDNA Reverse Transcription Kit, and thus expressed TCRB transcripts were sequenced. Held by TCRdb, this immuneACCESS table contains in-frame sequences only and omits some clones. Under half of the omission traces to an unresolved V gene where checked; the cause of the rest is unknown. In this sample the table shows some 660,000 clones, over 11% of which occur a single time. The ten largest account for approximately 0.042% of the sample. The antigens of these receptors remain unknown. Material for sequencing was naive CD4+ T cells from blood. The cell subset or site label here, explained by the study, means: true naive CD4+ T cells. The receptors shown here come from a man aged 18 to 29 with type 1 diabetes.

This clone has only a few counts. The chain joins TRBV18 to TRBJ1-3; D is perhaps TRBD1 (5 bases). The CDR3 length is 16 residues. V was shortened by 2 bases and J by 0 bases, with 11 bases between the two germline ends. Germline lookup yields CDR1 KGHSH and CDR2 LQKENI. The CDR3 region is CASSPSQGISGNTIYF. The CDR3 DNA sequence: TGTGCCAGCTCACCATCCCAGGGTATCTCTGGAAACACCATATATTTT. Together with reference TRBV18 and TRBJ1-3, the CDR3 gives the full variable domain: NAGVMQNPRHLVRRRGQEARLRCSPMKGHSHVYWYRQLPEEGLKFMVYLQKENIIDESGMPKERFSAEFPKEGPSILRIQQVVRGDSAAYFCASSPSQGISGNTIYFGEGSWLTVV.

The chain employs TRBV30 and TRBJ1-1, with a possible D match to TRBD1 (5 bases). Germline-derived CDR1 and CDR2 are GTSNPN and SVGIG (reference sequence). V was clipped by 3 bases and J by 5 bases, with 10 bases between them. This CDR3 has 12 residues. CDR3 residues: CAWSRALTEAFF. The CDR3, as DNA: TGTGCCTGGAGCAGGGCTCTTACTGAAGCTTTCTTT.

This clone was found a few times. This chain uses TRBV28 with TRBJ2-7; D possibly matches TRBD1 or TRBD2 (5 bases each). V lost 6 bases and J lost 4, with 10 bases in between. CDR1 is MDHEN and CDR2 is SYDVKM in the germline V gene. The length of the CDR3 is 12 residues. The CDR3 protein is CASRDGGYEQYF. As DNA, the CDR3 is TGTGCCAGCAGGGATGGGGGATACGAGCAGTACTTC.

Only a few counts were recorded for this clone. Other DNA sequences in this specimen translate into the identical CDR3. This chain links TRBV5-4 with TRBJ2-5; 16 nucleotides agree with TRBD2. V trimming: 4 bases; J trimming: 2 bases; junction bases outside the gene matches: 2. Germline CDR1 and CDR2: SGHNT and YYREEE (reference sequence). CDR3 length: 16 residues. CDR3 nucleotides: TGTGCCAGCAGCCTGGGACTAGCGGGAGGGCAAGAGACCCAGTACTTC. It translates to CASSLGLAGGQETQYF.

This clone has a handful of counts. The CDR3 nucleotides are TGTGCCAGTAGTTCACAGACAGGGCCCAATCAGCCCCAGCATTTT. It is translated as CASSSQTGPNQPQHF. The J gene is TRBJ1-5, the V gene TRBV19, with TRBD1 matching 7 bases. The CDR3 has 15 residues. Germline V gene sequence: CDR1 LNHDA, CDR2 SQIVND (reference sequence). The V and J ends lost 5 bases and 3 bases, in that order; junction bases with no gene match: 7.

A word on this clone: The junction shows a germline mismatch at one end, possibly a read error. The chain couples TRBV19 to TRBJ2-1; possibly TRBD1 or TRBD2 for D (5 bases each). The CDR3 runs to 12 residues. The V gene's germline CDR1 is LNHDA and CDR2 SQIVND (reference sequence). The CDR3 sequence is CASSSRDPERFF. DNA of the CDR3: TGTGCCAGTAGCAGTAGGGACCCAGAGCGGTTCTTC.

The sample holds a few counts of this clone. The genes are TRBV18 and TRBJ2-1; 8 bases map to TRBD2. The germline gives CDR1 KGHSH, CDR2 LQKENI. V was pared by 2 bases and J by 8 bases, with 11 bases of the junction left unmatched. The CDR3 has 16 amino acids. The CDR3 here is CASSPVAGRGADEQFF. CDR3 sequence (DNA): TGTGCCAGCTCACCAGTAGCGGGGAGAGGGGCCGATGAGCAGTTCTTC.

This clone was counted only a few times. CDR3 DNA sequence: TGTGCCAGCAGTGTGAGGGGAACTGGGGCCAACGTCCTGACTTTC. Protein product: CASSVRGTGANVLTF. The V and J genes are TRBV25-1 and TRBJ2-6; D may match TRBD1 or TRBD2 (5 bases each). The germline V gene encodes CDR1 MGHDK and CDR2 SYGVNS. This CDR3 contains 15 residues. The germline V and J ends were trimmed by 4 bases and 2 bases, with 9 bases remaining between them.

The chain has TRBV5-6 and TRBJ2-1; D uncertain. Deletions cut 4 bases from V and 0 bases from J, with 8 bases between. CDR1 is SGHDT and CDR2 is YYEEEE in the germline V gene. There are 14 residues in the CDR3. The CDR3 DNA is TGTGCCAGCAGCCCCGATGTCTCCTACAATGAGCAGTTCTTC. It specifies CASSPDVSYNEQFF.

The rearrangement links TRBV29-1 to TRBJ2-1, with D tentatively TRBD2 (7 bases). The germline V gene encodes CDR1 SQVTM and CDR2 ANQGSEA. The CDR3 runs to 16 residues. V lost 4 bases and J 10 bases, leaving 26 bases between the germline ends. CDR3 DNA: TGCAGCGTTGCCAAGACGGGGGGACAAGGGCTTTTAGAGCAGTTCTTC. Protein sequence: CSVAKTGGQGLLEQFF.

The CDR3 loop is CASSAHTSGGAVDTQYF. The DNA of the CDR3 is TGTGCCAGCAGCGCACATACTAGCGGGGGGGCCGTTGATACGCAGTATTTT. The rearrangement joins TRBV7-2 to TRBJ2-3, with 13 bases aligning to TRBD2. V shed 5 bases, J shed 6 bases, and the junction held 11 bases outside the gene matches. This CDR3 has 17 amino acids. CDR1 SGHTA and CDR2 FQGNSA come from the germline V gene.

This CDR3 reads CASSSTGAVDEQYF. The CDR3 nucleotides read TGTGCCAGCAGCTCCACAGGGGCGGTTGACGAGCAGTACTTC. V gene TRBV13 combines with J gene TRBJ2-7; 7 bases fit TRBD1. Germline trimming cut 4 bases from V and 5 bases from J; bases unmatched to any gene: 8. The germline V gene encodes CDR1 PRHDT and CDR2 FYEKMQ (reference sequence). This CDR3 region has 14 residues.

The V and J genes are TRBV4-1 and TRBJ2-3, with a weak D call TRBD1 (6 bases). Trimming left V 1 base short and J 5 bases short, with 19 bases between. The CDR3 runs to 17 residues. Germline CDR1 is MGHRA and CDR2 is YSYEKL. CDR3 in amino acids: CASSQGRARGMRDTQYF. CDR3 DNA: TGCGCCAGCAGCCAAGGCAGGGCTAGGGGGATGAGAGATACGCAGTATTTT.

V and J are TRBV30 and TRBJ1-1; 10 nucleotides agree with TRBD1. Germline loops: CDR1 GTSNPN, CDR2 SVGIG (reference sequence). This CDR3 is built from 14 residues. V lost 2 bases, J lost 11 bases, and 11 bases stayed unmatched. For the CDR3, the DNA is TGTGCCTGGAGTTTGACAGGGGGCCCATTGGGGGCTTTCTTT. Translated: CAWSLTGGPLGAFF.